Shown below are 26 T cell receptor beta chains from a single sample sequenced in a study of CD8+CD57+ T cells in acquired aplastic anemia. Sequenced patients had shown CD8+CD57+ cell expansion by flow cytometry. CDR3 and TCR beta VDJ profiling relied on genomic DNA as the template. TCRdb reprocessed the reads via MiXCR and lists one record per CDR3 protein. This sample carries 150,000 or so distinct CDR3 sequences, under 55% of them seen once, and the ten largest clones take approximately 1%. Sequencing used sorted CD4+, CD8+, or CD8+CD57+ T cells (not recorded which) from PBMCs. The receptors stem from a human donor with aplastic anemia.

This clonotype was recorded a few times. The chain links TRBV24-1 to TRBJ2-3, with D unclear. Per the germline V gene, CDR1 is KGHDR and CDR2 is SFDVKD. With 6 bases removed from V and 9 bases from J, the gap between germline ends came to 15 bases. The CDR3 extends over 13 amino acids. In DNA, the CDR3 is TGTGCCACCAGTCCCTCCCAGCATATCACGCAGTATTTT. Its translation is CATSPSQHITQYF.

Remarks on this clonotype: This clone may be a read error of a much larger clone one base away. The CDR3 sequence is CASSLDADLETQYF. CDR3 nucleotides: TGTGCCAGCAGCTTAGACGCAGATCTGGAGACCCAGTACTTC. J is TRBJ2-5 and V is TRBV7-2; D uncertain. In germline, CDR1 is SGHTA, CDR2 FQGNSA. V was trimmed by 1 base and J by 5 bases, leaving 11 bases between them. The CDR3 consists of 14 residues.

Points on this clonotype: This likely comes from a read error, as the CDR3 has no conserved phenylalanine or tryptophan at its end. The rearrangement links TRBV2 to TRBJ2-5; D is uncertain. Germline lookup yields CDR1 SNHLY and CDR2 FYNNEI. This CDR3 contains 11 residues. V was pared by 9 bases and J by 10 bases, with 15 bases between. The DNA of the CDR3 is TGTGCCAGTAGTCCTGTTCACGACCAGTACCTC. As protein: CASSPVHDQYL.

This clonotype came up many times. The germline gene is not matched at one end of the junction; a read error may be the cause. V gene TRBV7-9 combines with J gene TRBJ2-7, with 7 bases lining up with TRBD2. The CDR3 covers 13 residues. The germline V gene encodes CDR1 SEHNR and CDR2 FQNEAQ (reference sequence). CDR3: CASSLGTNYEQYF. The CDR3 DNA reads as TGCGCCAGCAGCTTGGGGACTAACTACGAGCAGTACTTC.

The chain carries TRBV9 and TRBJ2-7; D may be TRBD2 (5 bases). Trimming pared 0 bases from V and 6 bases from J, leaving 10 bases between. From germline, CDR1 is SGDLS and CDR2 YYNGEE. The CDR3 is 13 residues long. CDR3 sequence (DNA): TGTGCCAGCAGCGTAGATCTAGCTGGCGAGCAGTACTTC. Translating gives CASSVDLAGEQYF. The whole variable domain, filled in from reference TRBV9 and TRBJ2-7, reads DSGVTQTPKHLITATGQRVTLRCSPRSGDLSVYWYQQSLDQGLQFLIQYYNGEERAKGNILERFSAQQFPDLHSELNLSSLELGDSALYFCASSVDLAGEQYFGPGTRLTVT.

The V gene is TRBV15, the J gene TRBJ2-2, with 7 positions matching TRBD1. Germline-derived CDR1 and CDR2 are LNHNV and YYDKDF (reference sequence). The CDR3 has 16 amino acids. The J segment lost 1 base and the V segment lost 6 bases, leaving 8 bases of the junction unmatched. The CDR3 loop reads CATSPLDRRNTGELFF. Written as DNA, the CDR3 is TGTGCCACCAGTCCTTTGGACAGGAGGAACACCGGGGAGCTGTTTTTT. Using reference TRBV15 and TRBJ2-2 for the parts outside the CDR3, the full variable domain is DAMVIQNPRYQVTQFGKPVTLSCSQTLNHNVMYWYQQKSSQAPKLLFHYYDKDFNNEADTPDNFQSRRPNTSFCFLDIRSPGLGDTAMYLCATSPLDRRNTGELFFGEGSRLTVL.

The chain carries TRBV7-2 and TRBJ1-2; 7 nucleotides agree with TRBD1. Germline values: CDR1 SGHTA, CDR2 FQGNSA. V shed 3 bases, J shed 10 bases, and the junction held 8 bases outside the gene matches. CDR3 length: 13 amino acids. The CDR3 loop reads CASSFADRPLYTF. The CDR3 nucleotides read TGTGCCAGCAGCTTCGCGGACAGGCCCCTCTACACCTTC.

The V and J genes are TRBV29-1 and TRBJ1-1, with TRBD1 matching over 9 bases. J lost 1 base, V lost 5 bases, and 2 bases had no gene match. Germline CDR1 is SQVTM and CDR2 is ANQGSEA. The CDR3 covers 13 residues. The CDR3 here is CSVKDRGNTEAFF. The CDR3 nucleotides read TGCAGCGTTAAGGACAGGGGGAACACTGAAGCTTTCTTT. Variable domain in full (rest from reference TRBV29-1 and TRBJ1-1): SAVISQKPSRDICQRGTSLTIQCQVDSQVTMMFWYRQQPGQSLTLIATANQGSEATYESGFVIDKFPISRPNLTFSTLTVSNMSPEDSSIYLCSVKDRGNTEAFFGQGTRLTVV.

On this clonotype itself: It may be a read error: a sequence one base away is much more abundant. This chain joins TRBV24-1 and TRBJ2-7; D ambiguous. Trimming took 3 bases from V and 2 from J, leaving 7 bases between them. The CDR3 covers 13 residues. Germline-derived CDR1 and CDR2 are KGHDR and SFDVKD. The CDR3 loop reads CATSDLTAYEQYF. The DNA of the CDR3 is TGTGCCACCAGTGATCTAACGGCCTACGAGCAGTACTTC.

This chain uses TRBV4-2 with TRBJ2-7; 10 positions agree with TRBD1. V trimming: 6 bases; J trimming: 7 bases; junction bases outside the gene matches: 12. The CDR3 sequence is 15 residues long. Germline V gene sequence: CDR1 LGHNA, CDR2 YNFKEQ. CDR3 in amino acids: CASSLLPDRGREQYF. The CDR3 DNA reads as TGTGCCAGCAGTCTTCTCCCTGACAGGGGGCGGGAGCAGTACTTC.

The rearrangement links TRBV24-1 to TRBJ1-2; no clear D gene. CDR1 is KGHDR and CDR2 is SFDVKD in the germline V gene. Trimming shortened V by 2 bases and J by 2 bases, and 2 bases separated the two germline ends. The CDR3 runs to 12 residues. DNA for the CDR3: TGTGCCACCAGTGATTACAACTATGGCTACACCTTC. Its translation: CATSDYNYGYTF.

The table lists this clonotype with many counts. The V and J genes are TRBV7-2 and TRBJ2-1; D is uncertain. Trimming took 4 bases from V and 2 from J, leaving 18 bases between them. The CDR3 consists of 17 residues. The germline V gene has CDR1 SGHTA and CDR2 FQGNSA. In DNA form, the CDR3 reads TGTGCCAGCAGCTCCCAAACCCGGGCGGCCCCCTACAATGAGCAGTTCTTC. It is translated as CASSSQTRAAPYNEQFF.

The CDR3 bases are TGTGCCAGCAGCATGACAGGGTATAGCGCAGATACGCAGTATTTT. Its protein is CASSMTGYSADTQYF. The rearrangement links TRBV9 to TRBJ2-3, with TRBD1 matching 7 bases. The germline V gene has CDR1 SGDLS and CDR2 YYNGEE. V shed 4 bases, J shed 4 bases, and the junction held 9 bases outside the gene matches. This CDR3 is 15 amino acids long.

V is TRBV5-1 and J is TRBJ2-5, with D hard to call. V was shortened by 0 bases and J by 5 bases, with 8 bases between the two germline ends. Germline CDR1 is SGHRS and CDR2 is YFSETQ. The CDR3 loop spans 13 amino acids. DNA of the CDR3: TGCGCCAGCAGCTTGGGGCCGACGGAGACCCAGTACTTC. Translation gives CASSLGPTETQYF.

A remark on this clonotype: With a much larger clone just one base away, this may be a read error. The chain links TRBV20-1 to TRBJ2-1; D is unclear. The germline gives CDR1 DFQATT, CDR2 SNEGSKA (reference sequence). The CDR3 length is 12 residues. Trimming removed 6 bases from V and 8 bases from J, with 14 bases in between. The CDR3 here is CSARPGRDEQFF. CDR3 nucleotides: TGCAGTGCCAGACCCGGACGGGATGAGCAGTTCTTC.

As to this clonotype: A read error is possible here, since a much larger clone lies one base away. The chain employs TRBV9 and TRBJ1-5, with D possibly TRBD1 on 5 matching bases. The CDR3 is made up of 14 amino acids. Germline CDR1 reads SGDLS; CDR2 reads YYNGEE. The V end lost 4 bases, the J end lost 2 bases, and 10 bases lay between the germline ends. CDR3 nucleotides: TGTGCCAGCAGCCACGGGGCAGGCAATCAGCCCCAGCATTTT. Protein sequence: CASSHGAGNQPQHF.

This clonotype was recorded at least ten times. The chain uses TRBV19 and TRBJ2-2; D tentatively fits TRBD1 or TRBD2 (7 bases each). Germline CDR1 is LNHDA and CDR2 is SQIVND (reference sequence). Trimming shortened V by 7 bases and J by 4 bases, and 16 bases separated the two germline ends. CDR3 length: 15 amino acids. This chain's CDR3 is CASMAGGGVTGELFF. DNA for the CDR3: TGTGCCAGTATGGCAGGGGGGGGAGTCACCGGGGAGCTGTTTTTT.

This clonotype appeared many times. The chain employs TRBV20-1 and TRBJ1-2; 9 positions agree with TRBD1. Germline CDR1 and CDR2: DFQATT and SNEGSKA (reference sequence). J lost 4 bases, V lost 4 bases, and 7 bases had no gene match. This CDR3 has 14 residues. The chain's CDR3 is CSAKPMTGGYGYTF. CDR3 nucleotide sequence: TGCAGTGCTAAACCGATGACAGGGGGCTATGGCTACACCTTC.

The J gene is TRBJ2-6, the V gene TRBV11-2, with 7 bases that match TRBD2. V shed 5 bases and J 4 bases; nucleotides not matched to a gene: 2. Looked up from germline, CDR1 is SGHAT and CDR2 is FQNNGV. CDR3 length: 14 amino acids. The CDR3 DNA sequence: TGTGCCAGCAGCCGGGGGGTAGGGGCCAACGTCCTGACTTTC. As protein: CASSRGVGANVLTF. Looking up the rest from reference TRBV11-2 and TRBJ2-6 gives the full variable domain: EAGVAQSPRYKIIEKRQSVAFWCNPISGHATLYWYQQILGQGPKLLIQFQNNGVVDDSQLPKDRFSAERLKGVDSTLKIQPAKLEDSAVYLCASSRGVGANVLTFGAGSRLTVL.

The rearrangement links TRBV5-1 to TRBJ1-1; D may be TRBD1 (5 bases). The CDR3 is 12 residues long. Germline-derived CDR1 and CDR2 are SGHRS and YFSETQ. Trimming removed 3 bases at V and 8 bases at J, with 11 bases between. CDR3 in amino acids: CASSWDQGEAFF. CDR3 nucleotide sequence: TGCGCCAGCAGCTGGGACCAGGGAGAAGCTTTCTTT.

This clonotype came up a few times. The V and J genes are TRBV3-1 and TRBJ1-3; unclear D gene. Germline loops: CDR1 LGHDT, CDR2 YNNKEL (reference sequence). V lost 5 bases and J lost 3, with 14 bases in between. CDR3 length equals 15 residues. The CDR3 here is CASSVKGGGGNTIYF. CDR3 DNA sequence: TGTGCCAGCAGCGTCAAGGGTGGTGGTGGAAACACCATATATTTT.

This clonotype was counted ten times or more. The CDR3 DNA reads TGTGCCAGTAGTATTCAGGGAAGTCAAGAGACCCAGTACTTC. Translation gives CASSIQGSQETQYF. This sequence joins TRBV19 and TRBJ2-5; the D gene is possibly TRBD1 (5 bases). This CDR3 spans 14 amino acids. V was clipped by 3 bases and J by 2 bases, with 10 bases between them. CDR1 LNHDA and CDR2 SQIVND come from the germline V gene (reference sequence).

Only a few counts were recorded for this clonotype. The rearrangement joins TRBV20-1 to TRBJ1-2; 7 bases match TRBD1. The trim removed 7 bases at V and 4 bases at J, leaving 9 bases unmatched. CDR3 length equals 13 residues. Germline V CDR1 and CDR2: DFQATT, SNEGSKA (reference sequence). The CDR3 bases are TGCAGTGTCAATGTGGACAGGCGCTATGGCTACACCTTC. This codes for CSVNVDRRYGYTF.

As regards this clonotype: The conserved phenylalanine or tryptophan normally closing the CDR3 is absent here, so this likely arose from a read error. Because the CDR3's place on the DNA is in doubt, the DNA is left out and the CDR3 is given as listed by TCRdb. The CDR3 protein is CATSRTGQASGANVLKI. The chain links TRBV15 to TRBJ2-6; the DNA was not used to check the table's D call, TRBD1. Germline V gene sequence: CDR1 LNHNV, CDR2 YYDKDF (reference sequence). The CDR3 is 17 amino acids in total, end residues counted.

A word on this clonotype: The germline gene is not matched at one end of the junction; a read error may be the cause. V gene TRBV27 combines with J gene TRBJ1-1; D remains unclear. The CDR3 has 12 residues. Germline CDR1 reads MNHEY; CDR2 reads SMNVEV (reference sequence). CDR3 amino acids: CAKAQENTEAFF. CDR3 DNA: TGTGCCAAGGCCCAGGAGAACACTGAGGCTTTCTTT.

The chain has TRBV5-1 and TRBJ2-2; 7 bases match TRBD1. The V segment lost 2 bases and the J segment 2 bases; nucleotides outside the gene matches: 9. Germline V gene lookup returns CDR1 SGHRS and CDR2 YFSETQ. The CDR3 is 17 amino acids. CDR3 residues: CASSFGLRGPNTGELFF. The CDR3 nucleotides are TGCGCCAGCAGCTTCGGTCTGAGGGGGCCCAACACCGGGGAGCTGTTTTTT.